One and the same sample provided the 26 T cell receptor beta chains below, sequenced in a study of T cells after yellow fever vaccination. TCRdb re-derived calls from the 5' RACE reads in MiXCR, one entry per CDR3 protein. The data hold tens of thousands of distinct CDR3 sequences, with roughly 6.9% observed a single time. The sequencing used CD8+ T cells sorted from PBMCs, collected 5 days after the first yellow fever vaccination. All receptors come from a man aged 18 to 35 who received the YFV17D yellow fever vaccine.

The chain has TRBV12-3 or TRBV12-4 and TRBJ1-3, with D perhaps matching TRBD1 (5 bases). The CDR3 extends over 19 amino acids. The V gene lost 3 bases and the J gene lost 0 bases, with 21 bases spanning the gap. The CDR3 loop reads CASSLRFRDSYSSGNTIYF. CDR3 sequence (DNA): TGTGCCAGCAGTTTGCGTTTCCGGGACTCATACTCCTCTGGAAACACCATATATTTT.

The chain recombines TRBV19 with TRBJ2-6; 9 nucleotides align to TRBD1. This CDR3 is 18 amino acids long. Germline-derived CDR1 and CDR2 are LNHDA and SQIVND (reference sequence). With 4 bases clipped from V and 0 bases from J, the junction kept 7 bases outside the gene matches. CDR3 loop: CASSNGDRARSGANVLTF. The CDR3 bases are TGTGCCAGTAGTAACGGGGACAGGGCCCGCTCTGGGGCCAACGTCCTGACTTTC.

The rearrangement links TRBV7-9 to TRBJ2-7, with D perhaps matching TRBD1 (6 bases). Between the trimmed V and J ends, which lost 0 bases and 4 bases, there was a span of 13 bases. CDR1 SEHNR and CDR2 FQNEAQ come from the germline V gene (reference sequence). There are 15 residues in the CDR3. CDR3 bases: TGTGCCAGCAGCTTAGCGCGGTCGGGGACATACGAGCAGTACTTC. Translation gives CASSLARSGTYEQYF. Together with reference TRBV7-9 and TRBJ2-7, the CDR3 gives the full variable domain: DTGVSQNPRHKITKRGQNVTFRCDPISEHNRLYWYRQTLGQGPEFLTYFQNEAQLEKSRLLSDRFSAERPKGSFSTLEIQRTEQGDSAMYLCASSLARSGTYEQYFGPGTRLTVT.

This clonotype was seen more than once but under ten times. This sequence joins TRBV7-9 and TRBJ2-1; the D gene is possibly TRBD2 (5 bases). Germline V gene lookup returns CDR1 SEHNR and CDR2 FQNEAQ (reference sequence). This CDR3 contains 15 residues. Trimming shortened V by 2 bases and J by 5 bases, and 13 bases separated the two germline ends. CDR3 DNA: TGTGCCAGCAGCTTAAATTCCGGGAAGAACAATGAGCAGTTCTTC. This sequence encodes CASSLNSGKNNEQFF.

The CDR3, as DNA: TGTGCCAGCAGCGGGGGGGGAAGTAACAATGAGCAGTTCTTC. It encodes CASSGGGSNNEQFF. This chain joins TRBV25-1 and TRBJ2-1; TRBD2 agrees at 8 bases. Germline assignment: CDR1 MGHDK and CDR2 SYGVNS. CDR3 size: 14 residues. The ends lost 6 bases at V and 5 bases at J; junction bases unmatched: 6.

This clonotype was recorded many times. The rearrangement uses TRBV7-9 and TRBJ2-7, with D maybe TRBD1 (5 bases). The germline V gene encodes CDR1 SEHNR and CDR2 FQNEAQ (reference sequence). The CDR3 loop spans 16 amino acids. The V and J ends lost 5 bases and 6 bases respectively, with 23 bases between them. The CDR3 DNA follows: TGTGCCAGCAGCCCAGATTCAGGGTCCACGGCTTTCGAGCAGTACTTC. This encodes CASSPDSGSTAFEQYF.

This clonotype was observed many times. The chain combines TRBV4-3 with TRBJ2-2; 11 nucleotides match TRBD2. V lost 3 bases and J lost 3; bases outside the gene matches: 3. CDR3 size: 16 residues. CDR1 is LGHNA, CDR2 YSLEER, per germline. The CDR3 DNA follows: TGCGCCAGCAGCCAGGCTAGCGGGGGGTACACCGGGGAGCTGTTTTTT. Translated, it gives CASSQASGGYTGELFF.

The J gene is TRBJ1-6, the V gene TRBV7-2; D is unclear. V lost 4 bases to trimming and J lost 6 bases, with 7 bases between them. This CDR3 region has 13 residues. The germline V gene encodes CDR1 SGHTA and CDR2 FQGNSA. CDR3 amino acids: CASSYRPNSPLHF. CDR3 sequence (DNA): TGTGCCAGCAGCTACCGACCTAATTCACCCCTCCACTTT.

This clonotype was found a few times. The CDR3 coding sequence is TGTGCCAGCAGTCAACGACTAGCGGGGACCTACGAGCAGTACGTC. It specifies CASSQRLAGTYEQYV. This chain uses TRBV6-2 or TRBV6-3 with TRBJ2-7, with 11 nucleotides matching TRBD2. The CDR3 is 15 amino acids. Germline V gene lookup returns CDR1 MNHEY and CDR2 SVGEGT. V lost 5 bases to trimming and J lost 2 bases; unmatched junction nucleotides: 5.

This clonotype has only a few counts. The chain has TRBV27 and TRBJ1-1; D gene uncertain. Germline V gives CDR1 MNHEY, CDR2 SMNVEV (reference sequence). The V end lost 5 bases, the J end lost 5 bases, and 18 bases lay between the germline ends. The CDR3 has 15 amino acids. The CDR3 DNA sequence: TGTGCCAGCAGTCCGCCCCCAAGGCCAAGGACTGAAGCTTTCTTT. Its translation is CASSPPPRPRTEAFF.

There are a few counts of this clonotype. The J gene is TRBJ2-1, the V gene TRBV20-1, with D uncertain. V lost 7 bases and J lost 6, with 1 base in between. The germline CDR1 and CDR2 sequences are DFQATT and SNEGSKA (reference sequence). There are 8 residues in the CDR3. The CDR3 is CSVNEQFF. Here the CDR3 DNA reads TGCAGTGTCAATGAGCAGTTCTTC.

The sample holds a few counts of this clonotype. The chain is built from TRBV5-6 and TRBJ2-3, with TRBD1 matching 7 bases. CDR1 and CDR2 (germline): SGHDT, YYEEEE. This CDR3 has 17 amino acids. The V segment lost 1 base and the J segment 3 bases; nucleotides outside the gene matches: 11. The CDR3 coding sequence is TGTGCCAGCAGCTTGAGGCGACAAGGGGGCGCGACAGATACGCAGTATTTT. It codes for CASSLRRQGGATDTQYF.

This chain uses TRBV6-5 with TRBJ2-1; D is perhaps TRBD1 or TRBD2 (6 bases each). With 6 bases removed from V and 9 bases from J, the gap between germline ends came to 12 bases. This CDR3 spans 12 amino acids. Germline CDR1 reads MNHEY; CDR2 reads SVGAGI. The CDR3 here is CASRTKGGEQFF. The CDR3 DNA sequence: TGTGCCAGCAGAACCAAGGGGGGTGAGCAGTTCTTC.

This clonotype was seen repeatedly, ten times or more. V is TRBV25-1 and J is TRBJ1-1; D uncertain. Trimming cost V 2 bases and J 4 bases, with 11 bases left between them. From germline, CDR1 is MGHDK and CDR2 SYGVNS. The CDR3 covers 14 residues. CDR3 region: CASSETRVGTEAFF. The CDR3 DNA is TGTGCCAGCAGTGAAACACGGGTTGGCACTGAAGCTTTCTTT.

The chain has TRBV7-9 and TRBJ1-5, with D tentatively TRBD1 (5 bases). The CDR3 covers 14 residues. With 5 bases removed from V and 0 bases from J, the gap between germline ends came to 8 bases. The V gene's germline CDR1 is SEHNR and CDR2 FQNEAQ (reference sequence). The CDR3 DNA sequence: TGTGCCAGCAGCCAGACAGATAGCAATCAGCCCCAGCATTTT. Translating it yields CASSQTDSNQPQHF.

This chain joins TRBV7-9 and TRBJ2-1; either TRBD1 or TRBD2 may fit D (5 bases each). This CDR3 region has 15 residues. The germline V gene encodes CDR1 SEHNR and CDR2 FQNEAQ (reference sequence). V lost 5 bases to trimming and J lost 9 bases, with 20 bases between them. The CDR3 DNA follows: TGTGCCAGCAGCCACCCCGTACTAGGGGATCCTGAGCAGTTCTTC. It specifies CASSHPVLGDPEQFF.

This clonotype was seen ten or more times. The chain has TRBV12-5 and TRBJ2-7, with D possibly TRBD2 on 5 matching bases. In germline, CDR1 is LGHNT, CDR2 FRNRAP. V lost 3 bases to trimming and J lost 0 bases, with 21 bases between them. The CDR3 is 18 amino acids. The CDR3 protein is CASGFGLSVSLLSYEQYF. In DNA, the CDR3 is TGTGCTAGTGGTTTTGGACTGTCCGTTTCTCTCCTCTCCTACGAGCAGTACTTC.

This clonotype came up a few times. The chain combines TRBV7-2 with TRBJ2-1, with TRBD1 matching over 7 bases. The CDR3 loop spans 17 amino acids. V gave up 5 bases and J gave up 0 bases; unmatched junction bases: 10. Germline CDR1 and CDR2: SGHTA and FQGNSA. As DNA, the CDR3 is TGTGCCAGCAGCCCCAGTACAGGGGCGAGCTCCTACAATGAGCAGTTCTTC. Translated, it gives CASSPSTGASSYNEQFF.

The CDR3 spells CASSFPGDERDEQYV. CDR3 bases: TGTGCCAGCAGTTTTCCAGGGGATGAACGGGACGAGCAGTACGTC. The chain couples TRBV6-6 to TRBJ2-7; D might be TRBD1 (6 bases). The germline V gene encodes CDR1 MNHNY and CDR2 SVGAGI (reference sequence). V was trimmed by 4 bases and J by 5 bases, leaving 18 bases between them. This CDR3 comprises 15 residues.

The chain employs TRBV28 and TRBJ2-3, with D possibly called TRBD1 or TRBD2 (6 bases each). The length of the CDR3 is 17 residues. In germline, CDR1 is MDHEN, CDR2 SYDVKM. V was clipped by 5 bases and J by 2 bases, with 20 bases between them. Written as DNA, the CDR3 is TGTGCCAGCAGTCCGGGACTGGGGGCCCACCTCACAGATACGCAGTATTTT. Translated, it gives CASSPGLGAHLTDTQYF.

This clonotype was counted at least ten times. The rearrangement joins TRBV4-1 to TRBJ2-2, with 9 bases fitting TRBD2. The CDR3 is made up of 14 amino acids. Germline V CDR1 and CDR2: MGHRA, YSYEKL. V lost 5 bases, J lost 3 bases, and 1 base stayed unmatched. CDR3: CASSIAGDTGELFF. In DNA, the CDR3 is TGCGCCAGCAGCATAGCGGGGGACACCGGGGAGCTGTTTTTT.

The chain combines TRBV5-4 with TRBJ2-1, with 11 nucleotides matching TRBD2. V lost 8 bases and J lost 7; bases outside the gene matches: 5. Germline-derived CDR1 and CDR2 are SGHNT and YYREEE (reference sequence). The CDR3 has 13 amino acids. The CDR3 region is CASRSGGANEQFF. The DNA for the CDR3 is TGTGCCAGTCGTAGCGGGGGGGCGAATGAGCAGTTCTTC.

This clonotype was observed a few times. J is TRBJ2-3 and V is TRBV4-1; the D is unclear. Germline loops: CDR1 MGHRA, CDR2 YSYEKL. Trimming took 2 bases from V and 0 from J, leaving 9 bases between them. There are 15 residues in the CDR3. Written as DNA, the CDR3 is TGCGCCAGCAGCCAAAGGGCAGACAGCACAGATACGCAGTATTTT. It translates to CASSQRADSTDTQYF.

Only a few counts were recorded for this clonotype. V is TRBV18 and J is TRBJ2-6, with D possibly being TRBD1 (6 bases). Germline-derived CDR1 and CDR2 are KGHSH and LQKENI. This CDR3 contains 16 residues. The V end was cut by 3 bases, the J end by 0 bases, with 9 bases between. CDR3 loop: CASSPTGYSGANVLTF. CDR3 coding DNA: TGTGCCAGCTCACCGACAGGATACTCTGGGGCCAACGTCCTGACTTTC.

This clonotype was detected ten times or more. The CDR3 protein is CASSPDVGQTTEAFF. The CDR3 nucleotides are TGCGCCAGCAGCCCAGACGTGGGGCAGACCACTGAAGCTTTCTTT. V is TRBV4-3 and J is TRBJ1-1; D may be TRBD1 (5 bases). Germline V gene sequence: CDR1 LGHNA, CDR2 YSLEER. V shed 4 bases and J shed 4 bases, with 16 bases lying between them. This CDR3 comprises 15 residues.

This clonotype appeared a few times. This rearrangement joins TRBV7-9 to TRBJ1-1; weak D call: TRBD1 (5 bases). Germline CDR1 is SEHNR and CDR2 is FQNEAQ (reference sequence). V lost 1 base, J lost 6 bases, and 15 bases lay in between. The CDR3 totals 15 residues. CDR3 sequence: CASSLVRGQGSEAFF. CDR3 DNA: TGTGCCAGCAGCTTAGTGAGGGGCCAAGGGTCTGAAGCTTTCTTT.